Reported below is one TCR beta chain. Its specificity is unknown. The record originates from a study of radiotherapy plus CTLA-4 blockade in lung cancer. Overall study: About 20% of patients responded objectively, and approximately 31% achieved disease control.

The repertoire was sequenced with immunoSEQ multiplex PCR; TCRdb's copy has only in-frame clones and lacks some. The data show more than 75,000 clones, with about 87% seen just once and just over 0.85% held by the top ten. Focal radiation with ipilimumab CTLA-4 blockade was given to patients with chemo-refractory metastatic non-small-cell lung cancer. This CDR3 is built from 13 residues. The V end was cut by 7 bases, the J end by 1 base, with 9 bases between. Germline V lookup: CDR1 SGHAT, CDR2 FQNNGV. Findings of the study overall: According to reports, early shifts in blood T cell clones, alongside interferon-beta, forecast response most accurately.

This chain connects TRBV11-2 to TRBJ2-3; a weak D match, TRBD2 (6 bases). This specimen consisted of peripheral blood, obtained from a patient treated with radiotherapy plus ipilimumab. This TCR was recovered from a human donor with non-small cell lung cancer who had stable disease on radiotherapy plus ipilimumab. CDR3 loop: CASTWEGTDTQYF. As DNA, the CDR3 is TGTGCCAGCACATGGGAGGGCACAGATACGCAGTATTTT.